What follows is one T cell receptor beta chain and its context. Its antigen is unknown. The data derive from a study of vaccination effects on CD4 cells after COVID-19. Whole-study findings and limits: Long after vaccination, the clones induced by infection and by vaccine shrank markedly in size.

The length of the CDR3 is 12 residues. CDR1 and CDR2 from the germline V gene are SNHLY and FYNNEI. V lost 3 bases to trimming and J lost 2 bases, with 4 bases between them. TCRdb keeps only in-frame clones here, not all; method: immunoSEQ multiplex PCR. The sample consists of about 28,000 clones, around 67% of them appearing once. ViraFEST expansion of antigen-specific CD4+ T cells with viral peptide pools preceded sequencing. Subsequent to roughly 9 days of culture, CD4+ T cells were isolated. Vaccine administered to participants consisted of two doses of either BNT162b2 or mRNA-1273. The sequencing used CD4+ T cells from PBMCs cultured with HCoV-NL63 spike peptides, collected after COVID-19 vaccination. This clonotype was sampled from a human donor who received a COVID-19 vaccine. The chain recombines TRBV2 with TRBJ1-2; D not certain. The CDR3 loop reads CASSDQNYGYTF. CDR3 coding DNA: TGTGCCAGCAGTGACCAAAACTATGGCTACACCTTC.